These 11 T cell receptor beta chains originate from one sample sequenced in a study of shared clonotypes between healthy human individuals. Method: immunoSEQ multiplex PCR; TCRdb's copy keeps in-frame clones and lacks some. The sample has roughly 2.1 million clones, 90% to 95% seen once. Positive CCR7 selection of CD45RO-negative cells yielded the naive CD8 cells, and terminally differentiated effector memory CD45RA+ cells were excluded. Sequenced input: naive CD8+ T cells from PBMCs. The receptors derive from a man between 18 and 29 years old in good health. Some clones in this sample may be carry-over from other donors' samples.

The chain joins TRBV7-9 to TRBJ2-1; D call uncertain. CDR3 length: 15 amino acids. Trimming cost V 5 bases and J 0 bases, with 11 bases left between them. Germline V gene data show CDR1 as SEHNR and CDR2 as FQNEAQ (reference sequence). The CDR3 region is CASSLPNFSYNEQFF. The CDR3 region has the DNA TGTGCCAGCAGCCTACCGAACTTCTCCTACAATGAGCAGTTCTTC.

The CDR3 DNA reads TGTGCCAGCAGCCCACAGACTAGCGCAAGACCGGGCGAGCAGTACTTC. It specifies CASSPQTSARPGEQYF. The V gene is TRBV4-2, the J gene TRBJ2-7; 8 bases match TRBD2. The CDR3 consists of 16 residues. Trimming cost V 4 bases and J 6 bases; bases outside gene matches: 14. Germline values: CDR1 LGHNA, CDR2 YNFKEQ.

In this sample, this clone turned up once. V gene TRBV10-1 combines with J gene TRBJ2-7; tentatively, D is TRBD2 (5 bases). V dropped 4 bases and J dropped 7 bases, with 17 bases sitting between them. Per germline, CDR1 WNHNN and CDR2 SYGVQD (reference sequence). CDR3 length: 14 amino acids. The CDR3 DNA reads as TGCGCCAGCAGTGTTGGAACGACAAGGAGGGAGCAGTACTTC. Its protein is CASSVGTTRREQYF.

The rearrangement uses TRBV29-1 and TRBJ2-1; D tentatively reads TRBD1 or TRBD2 (6 bases each). The V and J ends lost 6 bases and 0 bases respectively, with 18 bases between them. The CDR3 spans 16 residues. The germline V gene encodes CDR1 SQVTM and CDR2 ANQGSEA. The CDR3, as DNA: TGCAGCGTCGAGGGGGGTCATGGCGGCTCCTACAATGAGCAGTTCTTC. Translation gives CSVEGGHGGSYNEQFF.

The rearrangement joins TRBV28 to TRBJ1-1, with TRBD1 as a possible D gene (5 bases). Germline V gives CDR1 MDHEN, CDR2 SYDVKM. CDR3 length equals 14 residues. Trimming stripped 6 bases from V and 5 bases from J, with 16 bases between. In nucleotides, the CDR3 is TGTGCCAGCAGCCCGGACACTAGAACAACTGAAGCTTTCTTT. This translates into CASSPDTRTTEAFF. The full variable domain, completed using reference TRBV28 and TRBJ1-1, is DVKVTQSSRYLVKRTGEKVFLECVQDMDHENMFWYRQDPGLGLRLIYFSYDVKMKEKGDIPEGYSVSREKKERFSLILESASTNQTSMYLCASSPDTRTTEAFFGQGTRLTVV.

This clone is a singleton in its sample. V is TRBV4-1 and J is TRBJ1-3; D might be TRBD1 (6 bases). Trimming stripped 0 bases from V and 2 bases from J, with 11 bases between. CDR1 and CDR2 from the germline V gene are MGHRA and YSYEKL. This CDR3 contains 16 residues. DNA for the CDR3: TGCGCCAGCAGCCAAGAGGGGGGGGCGGCTGGAAACACCATATATTTT. Encoded protein: CASSQEGGAAGNTIYF.

The rearrangement links TRBV2 to TRBJ2-2; D ambiguous. V dropped 7 bases and J dropped 0 bases, with 12 bases sitting between them. Germline V gene sequence: CDR1 SNHLY, CDR2 FYNNEI. The CDR3 extends over 15 amino acids. For the CDR3, the DNA is TGTGCCAGCATACCCGGACCCCCGAACACCGGGGAGCTGTTTTTT. Residues: CASIPGPPNTGELFF.

The chain recombines TRBV27 with TRBJ1-1, with no clear D. The CDR3 covers 13 residues. In germline, CDR1 is MNHEY, CDR2 SMNVEV (reference sequence). Trimming shortened V by 3 bases and J by 3 bases, and 8 bases separated the two germline ends. The CDR3 sequence: CASSFREDTEAFF. The CDR3 coding sequence is TGTGCCAGCAGTTTTAGGGAGGACACTGAAGCTTTCTTT.

The gene calls are TRBV6-5 and TRBJ2-7, with D unresolved. Germline-derived CDR1 and CDR2 are MNHEY and SVGAGI. Trimming removed 0 bases at V and 0 bases at J, with 6 bases between. The CDR3 runs to 14 residues. The CDR3 region has the DNA TGTGCCAGCAGTTACTCGATGAGCTCCTACGAGCAGTACTTC. Amino acids: CASSYSMSSYEQYF.

This clone has a handful of counts. The same CDR3 is also encoded by other DNA sequences in this sample. The CDR3 region has the DNA TGTGCCAGCAGTTTGTCCAGGAACACTGAAGCTTTCTTT. Translation gives CASSLSRNTEAFF. The chain links TRBV27 to TRBJ1-1; D gene unclear. CDR1 and CDR2 from the germline V gene are MNHEY and SMNVEV (reference sequence). V was cut by 3 bases and J by 1 base, with 6 bases left in between. The CDR3 totals 13 residues.

The chain combines TRBV15 with TRBJ1-4; D is perhaps TRBD1 (5 bases). The V end was cut by 1 base, the J end by 8 bases, with 17 bases between. This CDR3 region has 16 residues. Germline CDR1 reads LNHNV; CDR2 reads YYDKDF (reference sequence). The CDR3 loop reads CATSRAGDSGPEKLFF. The DNA for the CDR3 is TGTGCCACCAGCAGAGCGGGGGACTCCGGACCCGAAAAACTGTTTTTT.